This T cell receptor (beta chain) was sequenced in a study of shared clonotypes between healthy human individuals. On the study more broadly: Each donor contributed plates that comprised three CD4 naive, three CD4 memory, two CD8 naive and one CD8 memory. Study-level findings and limits: The rarefaction results pointed to incomplete sorted-subset sequencing despite large depth. Larger estimated richness was generally recorded for naive subsets relative to memory subsets.

Here immunoSEQ multiplex PCR was the method, and the copy in TCRdb shows in-frame clones only, minus some. The table shows about 1,800,000 clones, with just under 95% occurring only once. Cells designated naive CD8 were CD45RO-negative and were positively selected for CCR7, with terminally differentiated effector memory CD45RA+ cells excluded. The donor population consisted of healthy HIV-negative adults with no recent acute infections or vaccinations. This CDR3 spans 13 amino acids. V shed 3 bases, J shed 7 bases, and the junction held 1 base outside the gene matches. CDR1 and CDR2 from the germline V gene are SGHNT and YYREEE (reference sequence). Remarks on this clone: Its target is unknown.

The specimen sequenced was naive CD8+ T cells sorted from blood. The receptor comes from a man aged 18 to 35 in good health. This chain joins TRBV5-4 and TRBJ2-2, with TRBD1 matching over 9 bases. The CDR3 loop reads CASSWTGDGELFF. The CDR3 DNA sequence: TGTGCCAGCAGCTGGACAGGGGACGGGGAGCTGTTTTTT.